This TCR beta chain was recorded in a study of T cells in localized non-small cell lung cancer. This CDR3 comprises 14 residues. Germline assignment: CDR1 ENHRY and CDR2 SYGVKD. V was shortened by 0 bases and J by 3 bases, with 9 bases between the two germline ends. Study-level points and caveats: Because researchers sequenced only one region of the tumor, heterogeneity is still possible. Appearance in adjacent lung was seen for a median about 59 of the top 100 tumor clones. The highest T cell clonality was in uninvolved adjacent lung, above tumor. Density of T cells in blood, when higher, went with longer overall survival.

The method was immunoSEQ multiplex PCR; TCRdb's version includes in-frame clones alone and lacks a portion of them. The table includes 32,000 or so clones, about 90% detected once. For this clone: The antigen is unknown.

This material consisted of peripheral blood, taken before any cancer treatment. This chain uses TRBV10-3 with TRBJ2-7; D is undetermined. The TCR was taken from a man aged 40-75 years with stage I lung adenocarcinoma. CDR3 region: CAISESSKSYEQYF. CDR3 in DNA: TGTGCCATCAGTGAGTCGTCGAAGAGCTACGAGCAGTACTTC.